This TCR beta chain was documented in a study of monozygotic twins with inflammatory bowel disease. Turning to this clonotype: Its antigen is still unknown.

The study, taken as a whole, reports: Immunosuppressive treatment differences may have increased patient repertoire variability. IBD patients displayed reduced TCRbeta diversity (inverse Simpson) when set against healthy co-twins.

Germline assignment: CDR1 LGHDT and CDR2 YNNKEL (reference sequence). This CDR3 region has 17 residues. No DNA is given; TCRdb re-called the 5' RACE reads and lists each CDR3 protein once. The data show approximately 400,000 distinct CDR3 sequences, and the top ten clones hold approximately 2.3%. V is TRBV3-1 and J is TRBJ2-1. Sequenced material: blood. This sequence was found in a human donor with ulcerative colitis or Crohn's disease, or a healthy co-twin of an affected twin (not recorded which). CDR3 in amino acids: CASSQEIQLSSYNEQFF.